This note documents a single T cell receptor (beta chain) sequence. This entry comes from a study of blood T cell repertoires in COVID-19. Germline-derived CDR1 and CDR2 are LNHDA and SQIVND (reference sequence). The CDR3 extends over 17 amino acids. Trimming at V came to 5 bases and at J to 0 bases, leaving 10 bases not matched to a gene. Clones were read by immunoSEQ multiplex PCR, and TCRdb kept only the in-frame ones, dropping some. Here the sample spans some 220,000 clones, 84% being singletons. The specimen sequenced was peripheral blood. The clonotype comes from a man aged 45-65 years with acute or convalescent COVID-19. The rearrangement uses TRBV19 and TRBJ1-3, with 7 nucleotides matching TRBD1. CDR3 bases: TGTGCCAGTAGTCATTCCGGGACAGCGGACTCTGGAAACACCATATATTTT. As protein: CASSHSGTADSGNTIYF.